This is a list of T cell receptor beta chains from one sample in a study of T cell responses to AZD1222 COVID-19 vaccine. Assay: immunoSEQ multiplex PCR; the TCRdb copy retains only in-frame clones and omits some. The sample has fewer than 200,000 clones; roughly 87% are singletons. Here the sequenced sample was peripheral blood, taken 28 days after the second AZD1222 dose. These receptors were obtained from an adult who received the AZD1222 COVID-19 vaccine. Both conserved end residues are trimmed from each CDR3. Fields, in order: V gene, CDR3 protein.

>TRBV27
ASSFGTKNNEQF
>TRBV15
ATSAASRLAKNIQY
>TRBV6-6
ASTVPASTGELF
>TRBV27
ASSLSTSTDTQY
>TRBV10-3
AISERDFLRGDSPLH
>TRBV6-2/TRBV6-3
ASSYGSGLAGGEQY
>TRBV6-2/TRBV6-3
ASSQTGTTQY
>TRBV7-8
ASSPLRVMGRELF
>TRBV24-1
ATTAGGNGELF
>TRBV9
ASTQGVIQASTEAF
>TRBV30
AWSPGSQPQH
>TRBV6-6
ASSYSEGNAEQY
>TRBV28
ASRMWNEQF
>TRBV5-1
ASSLALGETQY
>TRBV11-2
ASSLSLAGQPQH
>TRBV6-2/TRBV6-3
ASSYSPVSTGAYNEQF
>TRBV5-4
ASSLGGPSTDTQY
>TRBV27
ASSWGSVGYEQY
>TRBV5-6
ASSLGRWLADTQY
>TRBV7-9
ASSLGLGVKGTEAF
>TRBV28
ASGTPSYEQY
>TRBV7-2
ASSVTSGTLDEQY
>TRBV5-1
ASSLREPQVYEQY
>TRBV6-4
ASSRGGSYNEQF
>TRBV25-1
ATGGGPEAF
>TRBV4-2
ASSFCPGTTGEGDTEAF
>TRBV19
ATRSRGGLVSGNTIY
>TRBV2
ASTRGNPRNTEAF
>TRBV27
ASKIGALTEAF
>TRBV10-3
AIRNSRGDTGELF
>TRBV27
ASSPLHPEREKLF
>TRBV7-9
ASSASGHLLAYSYNEQF
>TRBV6-6
ASSFRQGAEGYGYT
>TRBV5-1
ASSLEAQGANGELF
>TRBV14
ASSQVTGTGELF
>TRBV5-1
ASSLLGDAEKLF
>TRBV4-1
ASSDRDDAYEQY
>TRBV10-3
AISDGLKNSPLH
>TRBV10-3
AISESPGGQY
>TRBV2
ASLRQALNTEAF
>TRBV5-1
ASSTKGNEQF
>TRBV5-1
ASRPGRGINTEAF
>TRBV19
ASGRTYGYT
>TRBV14
ASSTYRAGELF
>TRBV6-2/TRBV6-3
ASSLAGGESETQY
>TRBV27
ASSRLGLGAQETQY
>TRBV5-1
ASSLGTGGKLF
>TRBV29-1
SVDRGADYGYT
>TRBV9
ASSVGTGIEETQY
>TRBV27
ASVGGNTEAF
>TRBV27
ASSFTGSYNEQF
>TRBV3-1/TRBV3-2
ASSQTGTGEAF
>TRBV7-8
ASSRGQGGFYEQY
>TRBV14
ASSLLYIDEQF
>TRBV2
ASSHRTSGGTDTQY
>TRBV11-2
ASSLGRGQGQY
>TRBV5-8
ASSTWTGGFYNSPLH
>TRBV29-1
SVEESVRETQY
>TRBV6-5
ASSSPPRTGGYEQY
>TRBV7-9
ASSLGFGVSGNTIY